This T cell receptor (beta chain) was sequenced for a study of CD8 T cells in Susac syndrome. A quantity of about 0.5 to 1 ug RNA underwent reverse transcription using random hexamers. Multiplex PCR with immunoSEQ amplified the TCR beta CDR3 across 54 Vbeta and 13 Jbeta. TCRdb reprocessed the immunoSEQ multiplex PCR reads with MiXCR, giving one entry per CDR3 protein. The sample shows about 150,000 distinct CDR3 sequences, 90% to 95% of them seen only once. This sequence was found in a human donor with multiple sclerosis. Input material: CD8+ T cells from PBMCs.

The CDR3 region is CSARDERDRKNVLTF. The CDR3 nucleotides are TGCAGTGCTAGAGATGAAAGGGACAGAAAAAACGTCCTGACTTTC. This chain joins TRBV20-1 and TRBJ2-6; 7 bases fit TRBD1. Germline trimming cut 0 bases from V and 10 bases from J; bases unmatched to any gene: 9. The CDR3 has 15 residues. The germline V gene encodes CDR1 DFQATT and CDR2 SNEGSKA (reference sequence).